The entry below gives a single T cell receptor (beta chain) sequence along with its context. Its antigen is currently unknown. The CDR3 contains 14 residues. Trimming stripped 2 bases from V and 6 bases from J, with 10 bases between. Germline assignment: CDR1 SGHVS and CDR2 FNYEAQ. This sample was included in a study of shared clonotypes between healthy human individuals. General study points: Owing to a small donor count, the genetic and exposure-history diversity represented was limited.

The data were produced by immunoSEQ multiplex PCR, yet TCRdb's version contains in-frame clones alone and is incomplete. The sample comprises 170,000 or so clones, 65% to 70% of which are singletons, and more than 9% rests with the top ten. The genes are TRBV7-6 and TRBJ2-2; unclear D gene. The sample was memory CD4+ T cells sorted from blood. Subset reported: CD45RA-negative fraction. The TCR was taken from a man aged 25 to 45 in good health. The CDR3 DNA follows: TGTGCCAGCAGCTTATGGTCGAGATCCGGGGAGCTGTTTTTT. Its translation: CASSLWSRSGELFF.